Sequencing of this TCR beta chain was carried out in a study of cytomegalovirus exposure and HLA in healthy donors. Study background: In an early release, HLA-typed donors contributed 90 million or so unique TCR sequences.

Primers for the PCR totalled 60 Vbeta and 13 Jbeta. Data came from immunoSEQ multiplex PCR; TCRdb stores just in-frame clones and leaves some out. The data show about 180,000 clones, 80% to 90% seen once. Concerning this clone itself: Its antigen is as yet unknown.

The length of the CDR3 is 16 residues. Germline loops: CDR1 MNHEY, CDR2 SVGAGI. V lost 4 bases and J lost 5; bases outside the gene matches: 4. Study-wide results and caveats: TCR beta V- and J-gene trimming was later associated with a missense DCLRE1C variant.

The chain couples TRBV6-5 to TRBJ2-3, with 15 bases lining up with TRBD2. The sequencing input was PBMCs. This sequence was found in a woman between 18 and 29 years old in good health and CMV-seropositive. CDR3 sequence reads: CASSSGLAGGRDTQYF. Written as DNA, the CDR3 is TGTGCCAGCAGTTCAGGACTAGCGGGGGGGAGAGATACGCAGTATTTT.